Following are 26 T cell receptor beta chains from one sample sequenced in a study of blood T cells in healthy people across ages. A second PCR, run for about 6 to 12 cycles, used a sample-barcoded 5' primer plus a J-beta primer mix. MiXCR was run by TCRdb on the 5' RACE reads, yielding one entry per CDR3 protein. The sample comprises 800,000 to 1,000,000 distinct CDR3 sequences, around 46% of which are singletons, and 13% rests with the top ten. Material: blood. These receptors were taken from a man aged 25-40 years in good health.

The rearrangement joins TRBV6-1 to TRBJ1-5, with 8 nucleotides matching TRBD1. Germline V gene data show CDR1 as MNHNS and CDR2 as SASEGT. The CDR3 has 16 amino acids. V dropped 5 bases and J dropped 0; count of bases not matched to a gene: 6. DNA of the CDR3: TGTGCCAGCAGTAAAGACAGGGGCCGTAGCAATCAGCCCCAGCATTTT. Residues: CASSKDRGRSNQPQHF.

The chain recombines TRBV11-1 with TRBJ2-3, with TRBD1 matching 9 bases. Germline values: CDR1 SGHAT, CDR2 FQDESV (reference sequence). After removal of 5 bases from V and 4 bases from J, the junction contained 10 bases not matched to a gene. The CDR3 is 16 residues long. The CDR3 loop is CASSRVRDRAPDTQYF. The CDR3 coding sequence is TGTGCCAGCAGCCGCGTCCGGGACAGGGCCCCAGATACGCAGTATTTT.

The V gene is TRBV7-2, the J gene TRBJ1-1; no reliable D call. Trimming shortened V by 5 bases and J by 0 bases, and 13 bases separated the two germline ends. Germline values: CDR1 SGHTA, CDR2 FQGNSA. CDR3 length: 15 residues. The CDR3 protein is CASSITGALNTEAFF. The CDR3 DNA sequence: TGTGCCAGCAGCATAACGGGAGCTTTGAACACTGAAGCTTTCTTT.

The chain uses TRBV4-1 and TRBJ1-4; D unresolved. Germline assignment: CDR1 MGHRA and CDR2 YSYEKL. The V and J ends lost 1 base and 5 bases respectively, with 11 bases between them. The CDR3 is 15 residues long. The CDR3 reads CASSQVPSGNEKLFF. Written as DNA, the CDR3 is TGCGCCAGCAGCCAAGTTCCATCTGGGAATGAAAAACTGTTTTTT.

This clonotype was seen a few times. The chain links TRBV11-3 to TRBJ1-1, with no clear D. CDR1 is SGHNT, CDR2 YENEEA, per germline. CDR3 length: 14 residues. The V end lost 3 bases, the J end lost 4 bases, and 12 bases lay between the germline ends. This CDR3 reads CASSLEAGSTEAFF. In DNA, the CDR3 is TGTGCCAGCAGCTTGGAGGCTGGAAGCACTGAAGCTTTCTTT.

This clonotype has a count of ten or more. The V and J genes are TRBV6-6 and TRBJ2-7; 8 nucleotides match TRBD1. This CDR3 has 15 amino acids. The germline V gene has CDR1 MNHNY and CDR2 SVGAGI (reference sequence). Unmatched junction bases numbered 8, after V lost 4 bases and J lost 3 bases. CDR3 sequence (DNA): TGTGCCAGCAGTTCAGGACAGGGCGAAGGCTACGAGCAGTACTTC. Translating gives CASSSGQGEGYEQYF.

With regard to this clonotype: With a much larger clone just one base away, this may be a read error. The chain couples TRBV6-2 or TRBV6-3 to TRBJ2-5, with D perhaps TRBD2 (5 bases). Germline V gene sequence: CDR1 MNHEY, CDR2 SVGEGT. This CDR3 region has 13 residues. V was clipped by 2 bases and J by 11 bases, with 15 bases between them. This CDR3 reads CASSYTDYNEQYF. Written as DNA, the CDR3 is TGTGCCAGCAGTTACACTGACTACAATGAGCAGTACTTC.

This chain links TRBV9 with TRBJ2-5, with 7 bases matching TRBD1. The CDR3 runs to 12 residues. Per germline, CDR1 SGDLS and CDR2 YYNGEE. The J segment lost 11 bases and the V segment lost 4 bases, leaving 8 bases of the junction unmatched. The CDR3 region has the DNA TGTGCCAGCAGCTCCCGACAGGGTAAGCAGTACTTC. It yields the protein CASSSRQGKQYF.

The chain has TRBV28 and TRBJ2-7; a possible D gene is TRBD2 (5 bases). This CDR3 has 13 residues. Trimming removed 8 bases at V and 6 bases at J, with 17 bases between. Germline CDR1 MDHEN, CDR2 SYDVKM. The CDR3 DNA reads as TGTGCCAGCCTAACTAGGGTGTCCGGCGAGCAGTACTTC. Translation gives CASLTRVSGEQYF.

The rearrangement joins TRBV9 to TRBJ2-3; TRBD2 agrees at 7 bases. The CDR3 extends over 15 amino acids. V shed 0 bases and J 5 bases; nucleotides not matched to a gene: 6. Germline CDR1 and CDR2: SGDLS and YYNGEE. The CDR3 loop reads CASSVGGRGGDTQYF. CDR3 nucleotide sequence: TGTGCCAGCAGCGTAGGAGGGAGGGGCGGAGATACGCAGTATTTT.

In regard to this clonotype: The conserved phenylalanine or tryptophan normally closing the CDR3 is absent here, so this likely arose from a read error. This chain links TRBV12-3 or TRBV12-4 with TRBJ2-3; D is unresolved. The CDR3 covers 17 residues. The CDR3 protein is CASTLAGLRSSTDMQYS. The CDR3 region has the DNA TGTGCCAGCACTTTGGCCGGCCTCAGGAGTAGCACAGATATGCAGTATTCT.

The V call is TRBV7-9, the J call TRBJ2-3; TRBD1 aligns across 7 bases. The CDR3 length is 15 residues. V was clipped by 5 bases and J by 0 bases; unmatched bases: 5. Germline CDR1 reads SEHNR; CDR2 reads FQNEAQ (reference sequence). CDR3 coding DNA: TGTGCCAGCAGCGACAGGGAAACTAGCACAGATACGCAGTATTTT. Its translation is CASSDRETSTDTQYF.

The chain carries TRBV6-1 and TRBJ1-2; D is unclear. V lost 6 bases to trimming and J lost 6 bases, with 17 bases between them. This CDR3 spans 14 amino acids. The germline gives CDR1 MNHNS, CDR2 SASEGT. CDR3 nucleotides: TGTGCCAGCAGGGAAATAGGACGGAACGATGGCTACACCTTC. It codes for CASREIGRNDGYTF.

This clonotype was seen more than once but under ten times. CDR3: CSAPGGRANQPQHF. DNA of the CDR3: TGCAGTGCTCCGGGCGGCAGGGCGAATCAGCCCCAGCATTTT. The rearrangement joins TRBV20-1 to TRBJ1-5, with D maybe TRBD1 (5 bases). V lost 5 bases, J lost 4 bases, and 15 bases lay in between. In germline, CDR1 is DFQATT, CDR2 SNEGSKA (reference sequence). There are 14 residues in the CDR3.

CDR3 sequence reads: CASSSIHGGTGANVLTF. The CDR3 DNA is TGTGCCAGCAGTTCAATCCACGGGGGGACTGGGGCCAACGTCCTGACTTTC. The chain couples TRBV6-5 to TRBJ2-6; 7 nucleotides align to TRBD2. This CDR3 has 17 amino acids. Germline loops: CDR1 MNHEY, CDR2 SVGAGI. J was trimmed by 2 bases and V by 4 bases; bases with no gene match: 8.

This chain joins TRBV5-1 and TRBJ2-3; D ambiguous. Germline values: CDR1 SGHRS, CDR2 YFSETQ. Trimming cost V 4 bases and J 0 bases, with 9 bases left between them. The CDR3 has 14 residues. CDR3 protein: CASSMDLSTDTQYF. CDR3 DNA sequence: TGCGCCAGCAGCATGGACCTTAGCACAGATACGCAGTATTTT.

A remark on this clonotype: A much larger clone lies one base from this, so it may be a read error. This chain uses TRBV28 with TRBJ2-3; 8 nucleotides line up with TRBD2. The CDR3 has 14 amino acids. Per germline, CDR1 MDHEN and CDR2 SYDVKM. CDR3 region: CASSRAGDTDAQYF. The CDR3 region has the DNA TGTGCCAGCAGTCGAGCGGGGGACACAGATGCGCAGTATTTT.

The chain has TRBV28 and TRBJ2-5; D call uncertain. The DNA end lines up better with TRBJ2-7; the J call may be wrong. CDR3 length equals 16 residues. Germline V CDR1 and CDR2: MDHEN, SYDVKM. CDR3 amino acids: CASSLGFSLTLVEQYF. The CDR3 DNA sequence: TGTGCCAGCAGTTTGGGGTTTAGTTTGACCTTAGTCGAGCAGTACTTC.

In the case of this clonotype: At one end the junction does not follow the germline gene, possibly because of a read error. This chain links TRBV7-7 with TRBJ2-5; a possible D gene is TRBD1 (5 bases). Germline loops: CDR1 SSHAT, CDR2 FNYEAQ (reference sequence). This CDR3 is 15 amino acids long. CDR3 protein: CASSLLSQVGETQYF. The CDR3 bases are TGTGCTAGCAGCTTACTCTCACAGGTCGGGGAGACCCAGTACTTC.

At least ten counts were recorded for this clonotype. V gene TRBV7-3 combines with J gene TRBJ2-1; D is possibly TRBD1 (5 bases). The CDR3 is 13 amino acids. The germline V gene encodes CDR1 SGHTA and CDR2 FQGTGA. V lost 3 bases and J 5 bases, leaving 8 bases between the germline ends. This chain's CDR3 is CASSFTGNNEQFF. CDR3 DNA sequence: TGTGCCAGCAGCTTTACAGGAAACAATGAGCAGTTCTTC.

In this sample, this clonotype turned up a few times. A much bigger clone sits one base away, suggesting this may be a read error. The V call is TRBV3-1, the J call TRBJ2-5; a possible D gene is TRBD2 (6 bases). The CDR3 has 13 amino acids. Germline V gives CDR1 LGHDT, CDR2 YNNKEL (reference sequence). Trimming shortened V by 4 bases and J by 5 bases, and 11 bases separated the two germline ends. Written as DNA, the CDR3 is TGTGCCAGCAGCCCTAGCGCGGGGGAGACCCAGTACTTC. It is translated as CASSPSAGETQYF.

This clonotype appeared a single time. The rearrangement uses TRBV12-3 or TRBV12-4 and TRBJ1-2; D not resolved. The CDR3 has 13 amino acids. Deletions cut 5 bases from V and 8 bases from J, with 15 bases between. The CDR3 loop reads CASSGRRLQGYTF. DNA of the CDR3: TGTGCCAGCAGTGGGCGACGGCTTCAAGGCTACACCTTC.

The table lists this clonotype with a few counts. This sequence joins TRBV3-1 and TRBJ2-7; TRBD2 is a possible D gene (7 bases). This CDR3 region has 15 residues. Per the germline V gene, CDR1 is LGHDT and CDR2 is YNNKEL (reference sequence). V lost 1 base to trimming and J lost 2 bases, with 12 bases between them. The CDR3 nucleotides read TGTGCCAGCAGCCAAGTGGCGGGGGCCCCCTACGAGCAGTACTTC. Protein product: CASSQVAGAPYEQYF.

The gene calls are TRBV6-5 and TRBJ1-2; TRBD1 agrees at 8 bases. The CDR3 runs 14 residues. The germline V gene encodes CDR1 MNHEY and CDR2 SVGAGI. V gave up 5 bases and J gave up 7 bases; unmatched junction bases: 9. CDR3 in DNA: TGTGCCAGCAGTGGACAGGGCGTTTACTTTGGCTACACCTTC. It is translated as CASSGQGVYFGYTF.

The J gene is TRBJ2-3, the V gene TRBV2; D is uncertain. The V end was cut by 3 bases, the J end by 6 bases, with 19 bases between. Germline loops: CDR1 SNHLY, CDR2 FYNNEI. The CDR3 runs 16 residues. CDR3 bases: TGTGCCAGCAGTGATTTCGGCGGAAGGGATGGCGATACGCAGTATTTT. This encodes CASSDFGGRDGDTQYF.

The rearrangement uses TRBV7-9 and TRBJ1-2; a possible D gene is TRBD1 (5 bases). The CDR3 consists of 14 residues. Trimming took off 4 bases at V and 3 bases at J, with 12 bases between the two ends. CDR1 is SEHNR, CDR2 FQNEAQ, per germline (reference sequence). The CDR3 DNA reads TGTGCCAGCAGCTCGACAGAATTCTACTATGGCTACACCTTC. Amino acids: CASSSTEFYYGYTF. Variable domain in full (rest from reference TRBV7-9 and TRBJ1-2): DTGVSQNPRHKITKRGQNVTFRCDPISEHNRLYWYRQTLGQGPEFLTYFQNEAQLEKSRLLSDRFSAERPKGSFSTLEIQRTEQGDSAMYLCASSSTEFYYGYTFGSGTRLTVV.